Reported below is one T cell receptor beta chain. The length of the CDR3 is 11 residues. Germline CDR1 is SGHAT and CDR2 is FQNNGV. The V gene lost 5 bases and the J gene lost 12 bases, with 11 bases spanning the gap. These data come from a study of T cell changes during pregnancy in multiple sclerosis. Measured with immunoSEQ multiplex PCR; TCRdb has only the in-frame clones, and not every one. The data show 37,000 or so clones, with 90% seen just once and under 0.5% held by the top ten. This material consisted of CD4+ T cells from peripheral blood mononuclear cells, taken in the second trimester of pregnancy. The chain employs TRBV11-2 and TRBJ2-1, with TRBD2 as a possible D gene (5 bases). This receptor was taken from a female donor with multiple sclerosis, enrolled in a pregnancy study. In DNA, the CDR3 is TGTGCCAGCAGCATCGGGGAGAGGCAGTTCTTC. Translating it yields CASSIGERQFF.